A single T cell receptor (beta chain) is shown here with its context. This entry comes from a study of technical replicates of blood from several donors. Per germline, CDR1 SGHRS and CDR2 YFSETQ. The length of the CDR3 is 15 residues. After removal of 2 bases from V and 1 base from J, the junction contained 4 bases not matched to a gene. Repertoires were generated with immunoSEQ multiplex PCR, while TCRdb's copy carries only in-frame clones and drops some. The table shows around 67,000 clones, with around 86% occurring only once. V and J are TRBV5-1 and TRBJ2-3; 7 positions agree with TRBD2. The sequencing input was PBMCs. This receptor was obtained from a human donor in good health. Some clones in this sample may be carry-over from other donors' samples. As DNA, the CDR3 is TGCGCCAGCAGCTTTAGCGGGTCTGGCACAGATACGCAGTATTTT. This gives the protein CASSFSGSGTDTQYF.